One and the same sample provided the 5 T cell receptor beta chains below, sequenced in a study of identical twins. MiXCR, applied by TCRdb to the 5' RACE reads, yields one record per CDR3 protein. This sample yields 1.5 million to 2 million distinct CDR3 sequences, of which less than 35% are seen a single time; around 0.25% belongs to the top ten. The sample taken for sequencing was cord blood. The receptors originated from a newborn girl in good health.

Here the CDR3 reads CSARYRGSTEAFF. The CDR3 DNA follows: TGCAGTGCTAGATACAGGGGAAGCACTGAAGCTTTCTTT. The chain has TRBV20-1 and TRBJ1-1; 7 nucleotides align to TRBD1. After removal of 2 bases from V and 4 bases from J, the junction contained 4 bases not matched to a gene. Germline V gene lookup returns CDR1 DFQATT and CDR2 SNEGSKA (reference sequence). CDR3 length: 13 residues.

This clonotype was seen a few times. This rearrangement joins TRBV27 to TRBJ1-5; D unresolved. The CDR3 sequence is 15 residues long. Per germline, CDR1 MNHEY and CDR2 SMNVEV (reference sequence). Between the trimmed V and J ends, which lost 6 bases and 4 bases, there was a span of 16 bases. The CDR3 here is CASSPLPVVNQPQHF. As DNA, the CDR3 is TGTGCCAGCAGCCCACTACCGGTCGTTAATCAGCCCCAGCATTTT.

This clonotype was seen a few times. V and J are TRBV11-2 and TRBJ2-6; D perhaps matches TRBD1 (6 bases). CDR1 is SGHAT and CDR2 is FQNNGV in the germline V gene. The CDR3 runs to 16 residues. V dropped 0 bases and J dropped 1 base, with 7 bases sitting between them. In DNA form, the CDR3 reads TGTGCCAGCAGCTTAGATGGACAGTCTGGGGCCAACGTCCTGACTTTC. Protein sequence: CASSLDGQSGANVLTF. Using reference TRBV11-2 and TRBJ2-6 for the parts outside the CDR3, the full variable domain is EAGVAQSPRYKIIEKRQSVAFWCNPISGHATLYWYQQILGQGPKLLIQFQNNGVVDDSQLPKDRFSAERLKGVDSTLKIQPAKLEDSAVYLCASSLDGQSGANVLTFGAGSRLTVL.

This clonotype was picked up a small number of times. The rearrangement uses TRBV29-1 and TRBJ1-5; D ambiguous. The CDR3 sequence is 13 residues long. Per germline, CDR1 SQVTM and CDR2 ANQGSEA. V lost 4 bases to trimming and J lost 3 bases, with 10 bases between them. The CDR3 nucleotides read TGCAGCGTTGTCGGTGGGCCCAATCAGCCCCAGCATTTT. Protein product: CSVVGGPNQPQHF.

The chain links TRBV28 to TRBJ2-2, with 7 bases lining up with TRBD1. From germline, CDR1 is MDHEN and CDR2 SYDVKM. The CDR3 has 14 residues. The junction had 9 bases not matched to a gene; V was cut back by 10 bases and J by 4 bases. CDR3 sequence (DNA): TGTGCCACCCAGGACAGGCCGGGCACCGGGGAGCTGTTTTTT. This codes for CATQDRPGTGELFF. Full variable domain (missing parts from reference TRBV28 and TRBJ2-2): DVKVTQSSRYLVKRTGEKVFLECVQDMDHENMFWYRQDPGLGLRLIYFSYDVKMKEKGDIPEGYSVSREKKERFSLILESASTNQTSMYLCATQDRPGTGELFFGEGSRLTVL.